This T cell receptor beta chain was sequenced during a study of blood T cell repertoires in COVID-19. At the level of the study: Acute and convalescent COVID-19 specimens originated in the United States, Italy and Spain. The analysed material was cDNA or gDNA that came from T cells, B-cell-depleted T cells, or PBMCs.

In the source study's methods: For nucleated cells, counts were estimated from reference gene primer amplification. Produced via immunoSEQ multiplex PCR; TCRdb's table is partial and in-frame only. V, J and clone size are taken as reported in that table, and D and trimming were inferred from the DNA itself. Found here are about 290,000 clones, around 89% of them singletons; the top ten hold approximately 4.6%. The receptor's source is a man between 35 and 55 years old with acute or convalescent COVID-19. What was sequenced was peripheral blood.

The CDR3 nucleotides read TGTGGCTCGGGGGAGCCCCAGCATTTT. This codes for CGSGEPQHF. The chain links TRBV2 to TRBJ1-5, with D possibly matching TRBD1 (5 bases). This CDR3 comprises 9 residues. The germline gives CDR1 SNHLY, CDR2 FYNNEI. The complete variable domain, with remaining parts taken from reference TRBV2 and TRBJ1-5, reads EPEVTQTPSHQVTQMGQEVILRCVPISNHLYFYWYRQILGQKVEFLVSFYNNEISEKSEIFDDQFSVERPDGSNFTLKIRSTKLEDSAMYFCGSGEPQHFGDGTRLSIL.